A few counts support the clone carrying this TCR beta chain. Its antigen is not known. The sample is drawn from a study of beta chain features in type 1 diabetes. Study findings and constraints: Among all four CD4+ subsets, Type 1 diabetes patients had TCRB CDR3s that were moderately but significantly shorter. In the patient group, naive, central memory and Treg TCRB repertoires seemed more alike than in the healthy donor group.

Expressed TCRB transcripts were sequenced after all isolated RNA was converted to cDNA. Here immunoSEQ multiplex PCR was the method, and the copy in TCRdb shows in-frame clones only, minus some. The sample yields 400,000 to 500,000 clones, over 11% seen once. Germline values: CDR1 SGHDN, CDR2 FVKESK. The CDR3 extends over 12 amino acids. Trimming took off 4 bases at V and 1 base at J, with 4 bases between the two ends. This sequence originates from a man younger than 45 in good health. The sequenced material came from naive CD4+ T cells from blood. This sequence joins TRBV14 and TRBJ2-5; D gene uncertain. CDR3 sequence: CASSPSQETQYF. The CDR3 DNA sequence: TGTGCCAGCAGCCCCTCCCAAGAGACCCAGTACTTC.